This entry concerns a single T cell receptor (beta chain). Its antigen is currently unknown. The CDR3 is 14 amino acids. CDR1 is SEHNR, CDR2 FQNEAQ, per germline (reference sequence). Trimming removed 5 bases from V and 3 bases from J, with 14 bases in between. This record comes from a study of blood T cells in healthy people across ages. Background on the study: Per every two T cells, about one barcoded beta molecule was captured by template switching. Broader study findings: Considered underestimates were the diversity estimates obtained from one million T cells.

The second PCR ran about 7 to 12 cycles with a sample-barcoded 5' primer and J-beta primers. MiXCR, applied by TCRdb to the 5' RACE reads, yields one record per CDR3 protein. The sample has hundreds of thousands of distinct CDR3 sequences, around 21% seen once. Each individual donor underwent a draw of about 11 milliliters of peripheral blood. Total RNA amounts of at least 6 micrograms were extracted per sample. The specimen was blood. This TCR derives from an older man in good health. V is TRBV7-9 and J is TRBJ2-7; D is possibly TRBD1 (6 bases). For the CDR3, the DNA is TGTGCCAGCAGCGAAGGACAGTCGAACTACGAGCAGTACTTC. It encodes CASSEGQSNYEQYF. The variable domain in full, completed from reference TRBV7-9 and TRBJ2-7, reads DTGVSQNPRHKITKRGQNVTFRCDPISEHNRLYWYRQTLGQGPEFLTYFQNEAQLEKSRLLSDRFSAERPKGSFSTLEIQRTEQGDSAMYLCASSEGQSNYEQYFGPGTRLTVT.